This TCR beta chain was obtained from a study of T cells in Graves' hyperthyroidism and ophthalmopathy. Whole-study results and caveats: Ophthalmopathy was separated from stable hyperthyroidism by a 13 V-J model. Blood also showed most of the thyroid clonotypes that were expanded above 0.001. It was a median approximately 6 months before onset that the model predicted ophthalmopathy.

Researchers barred patients who had uncontrolled infection, other autoimmune disease, pregnancy or lactation. The germline V gene encodes CDR1 LNHDA and CDR2 SQIVND (reference sequence). J gave up 4 bases and V 8 bases, and 9 bases lay outside the gene matches. The CDR3 totals 15 residues. RNA transcripts yielded amplified TCR beta CDR3 regions. The HTBI set primed first-round TCR CDR3 RT-PCR. One entry per CDR3 protein, called by TCRdb with MiXCR from the multiplex PCR reads. The repertoire includes roughly 570,000 distinct CDR3 sequences, under 60% of them detected once, and roughly 20% sits in the top ten. This clonotype occurred a few times. The antigen is unknown.

Sequencing used peripheral blood or thyroid tissue (not recorded which). The sequence was collected from an adult woman with Graves' disease, either hyperthyroidism or ophthalmopathy (not recorded which). The gene calls are TRBV19 and TRBJ1-5; 9 positions agree with TRBD1. CDR3 region: CASGGQGLWNQPQHF. DNA of the CDR3: TGTGCCAGTGGCGGACAGGGGCTGTGGAATCAGCCCCAGCATTTT.